The T cell receptor (beta chain) described here comes from a study of blood T cell repertoires in COVID-19. The overall study: The samples span acute and convalescent COVID-19 from the United States, Italy and Spain.

V lost 7 bases, J lost 5 bases, and 9 bases lay in between. Germline lookup yields CDR1 MDHEN and CDR2 SYDVKM. The CDR3 has 11 amino acids. Original processing methods: Reference gene primer amplification in the assay estimated nucleated cell counts. The repertoire was sequenced with immunoSEQ multiplex PCR; TCRdb's copy has only in-frame clones and lacks some. V, J and clone size derive from that table, while D and trimming were established from the DNA sequence. The table lists 150,000 or so clones, 87% of them singletons. J is TRBJ2-7 and V is TRBV28, with a weak D call TRBD2 (6 bases). The sample comprised peripheral blood. The clonotype comes from a man aged 80 or over with acute or convalescent COVID-19. The CDR3 is CASKGGDEQYF. CDR3 bases: TGTGCCAGCAAAGGAGGGGACGAGCAGTACTTC. The whole variable domain, filled in from reference TRBV28 and TRBJ2-7, reads DVKVTQSSRYLVKRTGEKVFLECVQDMDHENMFWYRQDPGLGLRLIYFSYDVKMKEKGDIPEGYSVSREKKERFSLILESASTNQTSMYLCASKGGDEQYFGPGTRLTVT.